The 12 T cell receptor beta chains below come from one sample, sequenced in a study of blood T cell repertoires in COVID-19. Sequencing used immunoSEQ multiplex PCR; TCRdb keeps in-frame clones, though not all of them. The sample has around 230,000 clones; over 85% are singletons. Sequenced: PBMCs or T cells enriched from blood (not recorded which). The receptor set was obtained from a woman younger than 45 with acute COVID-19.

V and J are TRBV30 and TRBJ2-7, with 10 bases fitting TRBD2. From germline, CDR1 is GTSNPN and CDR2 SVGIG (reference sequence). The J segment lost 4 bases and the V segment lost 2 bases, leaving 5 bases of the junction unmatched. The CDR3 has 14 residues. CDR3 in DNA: TGTGCCTGGAGTTTAAGCGGGGGGGCTTACGAGCAGTACTTC. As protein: CAWSLSGGAYEQYF.

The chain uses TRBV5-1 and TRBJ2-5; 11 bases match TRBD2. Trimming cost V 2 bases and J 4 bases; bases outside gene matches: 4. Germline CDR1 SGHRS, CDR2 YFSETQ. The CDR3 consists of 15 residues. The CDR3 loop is CASSLLAGVVETQYF. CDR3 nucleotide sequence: TGCGCCAGCAGCTTACTAGCGGGGGTAGTAGAGACCCAGTACTTC.

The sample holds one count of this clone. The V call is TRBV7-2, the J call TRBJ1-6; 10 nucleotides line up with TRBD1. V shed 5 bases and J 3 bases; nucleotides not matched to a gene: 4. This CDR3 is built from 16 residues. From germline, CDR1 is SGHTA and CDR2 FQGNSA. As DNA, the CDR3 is TGTGCCAGCAGCCCGCGGACAGGGGGCTATAATTCACCCCTCCACTTT. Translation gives CASSPRTGGYNSPLHF. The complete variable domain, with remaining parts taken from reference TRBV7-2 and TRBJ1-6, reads GAGVSQSPSNKVTEKGKDVELRCDPISGHTALYWYRQSLGQGLEFLIYFQGNSAPDKSGLPSDRFSAERTGGSVSTLTIQRTQQEDSAVYLCASSPRTGGYNSPLHFGNGTRLTVT.

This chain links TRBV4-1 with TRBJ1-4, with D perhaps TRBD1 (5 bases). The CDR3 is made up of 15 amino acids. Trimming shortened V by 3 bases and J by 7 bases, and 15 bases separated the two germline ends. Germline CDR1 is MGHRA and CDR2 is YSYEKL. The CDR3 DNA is TGCGCCAGCAGCCAGGAGGGAGGGACGGGTGAAAAACTGTTTTTT. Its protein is CASSQEGGTGEKLFF.

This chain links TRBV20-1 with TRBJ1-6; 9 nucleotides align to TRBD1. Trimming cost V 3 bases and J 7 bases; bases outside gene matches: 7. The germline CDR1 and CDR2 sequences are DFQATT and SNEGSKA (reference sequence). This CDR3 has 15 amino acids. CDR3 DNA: TGCAGTGCTAGTTTATCCGGGACAGGGAATTCACCCCTCCACTTT. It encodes CSASLSGTGNSPLHF.

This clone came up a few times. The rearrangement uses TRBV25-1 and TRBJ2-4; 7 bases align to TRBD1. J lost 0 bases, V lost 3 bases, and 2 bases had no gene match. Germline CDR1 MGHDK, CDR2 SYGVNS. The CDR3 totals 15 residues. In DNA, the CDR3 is TGTGCCAGCAGTGAGCAGGGGGTAGCCAAAAACATTCAGTACTTC. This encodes CASSEQGVAKNIQYF.

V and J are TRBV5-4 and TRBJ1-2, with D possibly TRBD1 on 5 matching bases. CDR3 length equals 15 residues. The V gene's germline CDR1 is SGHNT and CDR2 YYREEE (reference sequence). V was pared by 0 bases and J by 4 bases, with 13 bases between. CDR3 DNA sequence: TGTGCCAGCAGCTTGGGGCGGGGGGAGTTCTATGGCTACACCTTC. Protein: CASSLGRGEFYGYTF.

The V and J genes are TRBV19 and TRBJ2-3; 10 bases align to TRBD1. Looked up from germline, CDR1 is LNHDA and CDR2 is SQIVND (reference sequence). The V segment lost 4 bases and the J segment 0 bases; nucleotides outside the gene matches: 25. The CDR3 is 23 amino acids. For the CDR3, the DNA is TGTGCCAGTAGTACCGAAAAGAGGAGGGACCGGGACAGGGGCGCTTCAAGCACAGATACGCAGTATTTT. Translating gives CASSTEKRRDRDRGASSTDTQYF.

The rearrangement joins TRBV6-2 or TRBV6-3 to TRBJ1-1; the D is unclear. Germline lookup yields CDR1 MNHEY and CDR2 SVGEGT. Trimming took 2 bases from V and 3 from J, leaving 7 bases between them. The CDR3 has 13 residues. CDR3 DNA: TGTGCCAGCAGTTACCGGGATTACACTGAAGCTTTCTTT. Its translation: CASSYRDYTEAFF.

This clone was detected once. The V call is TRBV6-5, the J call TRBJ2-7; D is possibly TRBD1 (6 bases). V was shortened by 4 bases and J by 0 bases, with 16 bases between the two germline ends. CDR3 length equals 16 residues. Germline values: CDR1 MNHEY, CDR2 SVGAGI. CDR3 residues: CASSSPGQTGSYEQYF. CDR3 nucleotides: TGTGCCAGCAGTTCCCCCGGACAGACAGGCTCCTACGAGCAGTACTTC.

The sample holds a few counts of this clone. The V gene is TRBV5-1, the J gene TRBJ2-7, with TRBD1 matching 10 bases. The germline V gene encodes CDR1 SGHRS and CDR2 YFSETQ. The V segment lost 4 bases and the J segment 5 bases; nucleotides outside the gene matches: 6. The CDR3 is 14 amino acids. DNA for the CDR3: TGCGCCAGCAGCAGAGAGACAGGGGGCAACGAGCAGTACTTC. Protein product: CASSRETGGNEQYF.

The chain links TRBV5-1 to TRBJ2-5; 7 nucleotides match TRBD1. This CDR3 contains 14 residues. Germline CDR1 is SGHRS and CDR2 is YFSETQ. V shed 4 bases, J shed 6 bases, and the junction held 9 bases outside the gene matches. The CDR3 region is CASSGRQGLQTQYF. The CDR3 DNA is TGCGCCAGCAGCGGACGACAGGGTCTTCAGACCCAGTACTTC.